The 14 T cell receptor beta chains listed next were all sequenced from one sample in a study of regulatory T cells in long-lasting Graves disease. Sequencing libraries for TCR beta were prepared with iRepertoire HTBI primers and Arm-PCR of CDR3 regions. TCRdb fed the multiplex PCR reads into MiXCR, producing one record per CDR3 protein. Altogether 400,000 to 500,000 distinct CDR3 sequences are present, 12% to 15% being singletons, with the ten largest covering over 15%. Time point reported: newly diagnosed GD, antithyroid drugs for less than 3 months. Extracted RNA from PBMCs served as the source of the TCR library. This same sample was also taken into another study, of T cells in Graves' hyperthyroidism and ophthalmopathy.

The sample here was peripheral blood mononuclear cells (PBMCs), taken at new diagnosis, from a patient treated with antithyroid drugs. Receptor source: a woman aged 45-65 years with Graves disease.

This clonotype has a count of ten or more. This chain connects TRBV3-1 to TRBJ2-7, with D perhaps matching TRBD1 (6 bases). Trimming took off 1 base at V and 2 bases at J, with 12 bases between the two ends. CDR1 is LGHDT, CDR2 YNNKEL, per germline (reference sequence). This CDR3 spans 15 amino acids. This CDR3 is CASSQGHAGAYEQYF. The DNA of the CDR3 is TGTGCCAGCAGCCAAGGCCACGCAGGGGCCTACGAGCAGTACTTC.

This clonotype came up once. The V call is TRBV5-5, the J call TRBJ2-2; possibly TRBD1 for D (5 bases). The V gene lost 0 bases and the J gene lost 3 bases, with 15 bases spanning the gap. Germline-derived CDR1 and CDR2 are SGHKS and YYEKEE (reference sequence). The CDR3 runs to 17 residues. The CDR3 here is CASSLAIDSRHTGELFF. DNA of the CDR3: TGTGCCAGCAGCTTGGCTATCGACAGTAGACACACCGGGGAGCTGTTTTTT.

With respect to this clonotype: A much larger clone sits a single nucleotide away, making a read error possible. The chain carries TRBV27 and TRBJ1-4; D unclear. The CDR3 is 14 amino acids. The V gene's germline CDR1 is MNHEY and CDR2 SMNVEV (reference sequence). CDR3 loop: CASSPASTDEKLFF. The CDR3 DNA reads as TGTGCCAGCAGTCCAGCGTCAACTGATGAAAAACTGTTTTTT.

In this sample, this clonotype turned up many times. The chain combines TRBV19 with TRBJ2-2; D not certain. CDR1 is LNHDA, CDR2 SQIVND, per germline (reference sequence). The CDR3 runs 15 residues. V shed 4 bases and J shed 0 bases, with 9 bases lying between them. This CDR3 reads CASSKPIANTGELFF. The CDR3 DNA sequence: TGTGCCAGTAGTAAGCCGATCGCGAACACCGGGGAGCTGTTTTTT.

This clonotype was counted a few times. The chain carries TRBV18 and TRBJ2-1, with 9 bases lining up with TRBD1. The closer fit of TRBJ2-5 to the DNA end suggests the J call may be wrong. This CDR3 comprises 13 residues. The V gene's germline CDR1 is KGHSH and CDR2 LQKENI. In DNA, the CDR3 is TGTGCCAGTTCGGGACAGGGTAGCGAGACCCAGTACTTC. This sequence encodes CASSGQGSETQYF.

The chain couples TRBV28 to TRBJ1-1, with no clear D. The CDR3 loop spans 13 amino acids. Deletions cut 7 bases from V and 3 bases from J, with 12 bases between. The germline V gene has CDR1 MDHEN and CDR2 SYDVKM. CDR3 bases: TGTGCCAGCACTTCGGCTCTTTACACTGAAGCTTTCTTT. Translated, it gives CASTSALYTEAFF.

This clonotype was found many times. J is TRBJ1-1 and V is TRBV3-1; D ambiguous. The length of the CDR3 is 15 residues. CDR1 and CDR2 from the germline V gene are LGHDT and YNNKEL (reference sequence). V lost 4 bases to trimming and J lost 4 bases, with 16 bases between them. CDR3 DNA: TGTGCCAGCAGCCTTCTCGGAGCAGGAGGCACTGAAGCTTTCTTT. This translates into CASSLLGAGGTEAFF.

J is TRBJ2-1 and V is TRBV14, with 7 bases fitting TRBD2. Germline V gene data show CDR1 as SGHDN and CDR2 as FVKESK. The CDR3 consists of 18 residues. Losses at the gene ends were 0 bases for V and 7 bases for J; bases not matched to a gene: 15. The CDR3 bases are TGTGCCAGCAGCCAAGATCCTGTTAGTCCGGGACTACTGAATGAGCAGTTCTTC. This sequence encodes CASSQDPVSPGLLNEQFF.

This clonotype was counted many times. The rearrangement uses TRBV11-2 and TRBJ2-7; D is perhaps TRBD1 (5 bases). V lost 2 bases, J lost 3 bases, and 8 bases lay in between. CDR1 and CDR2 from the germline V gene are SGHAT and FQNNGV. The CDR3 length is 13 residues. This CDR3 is CASSLRQGYEQYF. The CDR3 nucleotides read TGTGCCAGCAGCTTAAGGCAGGGCTACGAGCAGTACTTC.

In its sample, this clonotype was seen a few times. DNA for the CDR3: TGTGCCAGCAGCTTGGGATACTGGACAGCGACCTACGAGCAGTACTTC. Its protein product is CASSLGYWTATYEQYF. The rearrangement uses TRBV5-5 and TRBJ2-7, with TRBD1 as a possible D gene (6 bases). Between the trimmed V and J ends, which lost 0 bases and 2 bases, there was a span of 15 bases. The CDR3 is 16 residues long. Germline values: CDR1 SGHKS, CDR2 YYEKEE (reference sequence).

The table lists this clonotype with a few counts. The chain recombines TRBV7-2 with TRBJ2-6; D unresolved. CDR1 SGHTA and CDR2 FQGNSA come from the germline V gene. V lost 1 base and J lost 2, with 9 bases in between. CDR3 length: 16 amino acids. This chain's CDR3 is CASSLGYSTGANVLTF. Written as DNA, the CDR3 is TGTGCCAGCAGCTTAGGGTATTCCACTGGGGCCAACGTCCTGACTTTC.

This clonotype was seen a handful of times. The CDR3: CASSEEETGASETQYF. The CDR3 DNA follows: TGTGCCAGCAGTGAAGAGGAGACAGGGGCTTCGGAGACCCAGTACTTC. The chain recombines TRBV6-1 with TRBJ2-5; 8 bases match TRBD1. Germline-derived CDR1 and CDR2 are MNHNS and SASEGT. The J segment lost 5 bases and the V segment lost 1 base, leaving 9 bases of the junction unmatched. CDR3 length: 16 amino acids.

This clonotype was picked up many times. The CDR3 DNA reads as TGTGCCAGCAGCCCGGGACAACTCAATCAGCCCCAGCATTTT. It yields the protein CASSPGQLNQPQHF. The J gene is TRBJ1-5, the V gene TRBV28; perhaps TRBD1 as D (6 bases). Germline V lookup: CDR1 MDHEN, CDR2 SYDVKM. V was clipped by 6 bases and J by 3 bases, with 12 bases between them. This CDR3 is built from 14 residues.

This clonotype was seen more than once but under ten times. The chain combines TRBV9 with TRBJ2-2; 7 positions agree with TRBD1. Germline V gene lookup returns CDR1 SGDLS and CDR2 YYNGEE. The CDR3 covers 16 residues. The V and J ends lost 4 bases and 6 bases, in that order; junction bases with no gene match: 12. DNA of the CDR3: TGTGCCAGCAGCCTAGGGCCCGGGACAGTCCCCGGGGAGCTGTTTTTT. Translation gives CASSLGPGTVPGELFF.